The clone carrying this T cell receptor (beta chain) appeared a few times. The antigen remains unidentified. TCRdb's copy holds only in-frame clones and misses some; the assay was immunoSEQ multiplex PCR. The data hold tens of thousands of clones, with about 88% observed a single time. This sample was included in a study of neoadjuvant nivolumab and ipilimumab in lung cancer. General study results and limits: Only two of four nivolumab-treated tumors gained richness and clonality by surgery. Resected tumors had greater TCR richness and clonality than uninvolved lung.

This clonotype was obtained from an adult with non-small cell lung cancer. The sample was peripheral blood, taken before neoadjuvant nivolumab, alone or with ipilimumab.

CDR3 sequence reads: CASSPGTGREQYF. The CDR3 DNA sequence: TGCGCCAGCAGCCCAGGGACAGGGCGGGAGCAGTACTTC. This sequence joins TRBV5-1 and TRBJ2-7; 9 positions agree with TRBD1. V lost 4 bases, J lost 7 bases, and 6 bases stayed unmatched. The CDR3 loop spans 13 amino acids. Germline V gene data show CDR1 as SGHRS and CDR2 as YFSETQ.